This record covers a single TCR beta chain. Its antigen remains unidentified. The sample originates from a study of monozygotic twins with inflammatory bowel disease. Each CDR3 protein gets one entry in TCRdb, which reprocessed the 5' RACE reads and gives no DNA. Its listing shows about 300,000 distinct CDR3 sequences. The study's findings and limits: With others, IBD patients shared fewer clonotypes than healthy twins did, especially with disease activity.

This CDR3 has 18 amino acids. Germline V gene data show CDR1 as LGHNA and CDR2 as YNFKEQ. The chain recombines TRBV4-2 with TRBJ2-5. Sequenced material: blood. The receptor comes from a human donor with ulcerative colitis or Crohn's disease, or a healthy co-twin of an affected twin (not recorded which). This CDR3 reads CASSQGLGLAGDQETQYF.